Reported below is one TCR beta chain. Trimming removed 0 bases from V and 2 bases from J, with 10 bases in between. The CDR3 extends over 14 amino acids. Germline V gives CDR1 GTSNPN, CDR2 SVGIG (reference sequence). This sample stems from a study of blood T cell repertoires in COVID-19. Produced via immunoSEQ multiplex PCR; TCRdb's table is partial and in-frame only. The sample gives 180,000 or so clones, approximately 87% of which show up once; 3.5% to 5% is in the top ten. What was sequenced was PBMCs or T cells enriched from blood (not recorded which). The J gene is TRBJ1-1, the V gene TRBV30, with D perhaps TRBD1 (5 bases). The source is a woman between 45 and 65 years old who had recovered from COVID-19. The CDR3 region has the DNA TGTGCCTGGAGTGTACGGGGACTTAACACTGAAGCTTTCTTT. This encodes CAWSVRGLNTEAFF. Supplemented by reference TRBV30 and TRBJ1-1, the full variable domain reads SQTIHQWPATLVQPVGSPLSLECTVEGTSNPNLYWYRQAAGRGLQLLFYSVGIGQISSEVPQNLSASRPQDRQFILSSKKLLLSDSGFYLCAWSVRGLNTEAFFGQGTRLTVV.